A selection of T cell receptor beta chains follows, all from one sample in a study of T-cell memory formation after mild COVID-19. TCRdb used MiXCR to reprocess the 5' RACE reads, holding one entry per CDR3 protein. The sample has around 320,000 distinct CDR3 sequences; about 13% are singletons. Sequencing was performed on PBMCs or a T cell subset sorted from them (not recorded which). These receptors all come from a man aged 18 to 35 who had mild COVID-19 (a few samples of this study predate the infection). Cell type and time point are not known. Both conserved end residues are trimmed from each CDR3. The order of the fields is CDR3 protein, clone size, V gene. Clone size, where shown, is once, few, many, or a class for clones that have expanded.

cdr3_aa: ASRGLAGSSGELF; clone_size: few; v_call: TRBV28
cdr3_aa: ASSLSTSSTDTQY; clone_size: few; v_call: TRBV12-3/TRBV12-4
cdr3_aa: ASSGRQGYNSPLH; clone_size: few; v_call: TRBV5-6
cdr3_aa: ASSQARGATDTQY; clone_size: few; v_call: TRBV4-3
cdr3_aa: SANRDRVGVDQPQH; clone_size: NA; v_call: TRBV20-1
cdr3_aa: ASSYSRLAKY; clone_size: many; v_call: TRBV6-2/TRBV6-3
cdr3_aa: ASRRLGSSYNEQF; clone_size: NA; v_call: TRBV12-3/TRBV12-4
cdr3_aa: ASSSQLVLPQTDTQY; clone_size: NA; v_call: TRBV7-2
cdr3_aa: ATSDFLGMAQY; clone_size: many; v_call: TRBV24-1
cdr3_aa: ASSPRTTEAF; clone_size: few; v_call: TRBV7-9
cdr3_aa: ASSFLGGPADSSRF; clone_size: NA; v_call: TRBV7-2
cdr3_aa: SARDRTGPYNEQF; clone_size: many; v_call: TRBV20-1
cdr3_aa: ASSIGREEQY; clone_size: NA; v_call: TRBV19
cdr3_aa: ASSLWDSEAF; clone_size: NA; v_call: TRBV12-3/TRBV12-4
cdr3_aa: ASSVGVGGEQY; clone_size: many; v_call: TRBV9
cdr3_aa: ASSTGLAGQYTDTQY; clone_size: NA; v_call: TRBV5-6
cdr3_aa: ASSVFPGRTEAF; clone_size: NA; v_call: TRBV6-4
cdr3_aa: ASSEPFEDEQY; clone_size: many; v_call: TRBV2
cdr3_aa: ASSLLGGIPGDTQY; clone_size: few; v_call: TRBV7-9
cdr3_aa: ASSVGIGGDTGELF; clone_size: many; v_call: TRBV9
cdr3_aa: ASSWGQVTEAF; clone_size: NA; v_call: TRBV6-5
cdr3_aa: ASSGALNYGYT; clone_size: NA; v_call: TRBV27
cdr3_aa: SAGEGAFNTGELF; clone_size: few; v_call: TRBV20-1
cdr3_aa: ASSLQDAGEAF; clone_size: few; v_call: TRBV3-1
cdr3_aa: ASSFRGEGGKLF; clone_size: few; v_call: TRBV7-9
cdr3_aa: ASSQSREGTYEQY; clone_size: few; v_call: TRBV4-3
cdr3_aa: ASSPFGVEAGYT; clone_size: NA; v_call: TRBV4-2
cdr3_aa: ASSLLGQSNEQF; clone_size: NA; v_call: TRBV7-6
cdr3_aa: ASSLVSAGANVLT; clone_size: few; v_call: TRBV27
cdr3_aa: ASSVRTGYEQY; clone_size: NA; v_call: TRBV5-1
cdr3_aa: ASSLASNEKLF; clone_size: many; v_call: TRBV12-3/TRBV12-4
cdr3_aa: ASRRDRSDTQY; clone_size: few; v_call: TRBV11-2
cdr3_aa: ASSYPQGLVKF; clone_size: once; v_call: TRBV6-6
cdr3_aa: ASSQGWGQPQH; clone_size: few; v_call: TRBV14
cdr3_aa: ASSYSGRGYQETQY; clone_size: NA; v_call: TRBV6-5
cdr3_aa: ASSEYAVNEKLF; clone_size: few; v_call: TRBV2